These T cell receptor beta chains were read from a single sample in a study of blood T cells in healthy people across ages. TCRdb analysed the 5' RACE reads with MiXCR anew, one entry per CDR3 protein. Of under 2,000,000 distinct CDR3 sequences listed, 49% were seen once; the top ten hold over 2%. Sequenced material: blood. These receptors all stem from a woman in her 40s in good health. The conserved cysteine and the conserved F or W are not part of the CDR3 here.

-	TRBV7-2	ASSLQGAGGGSSYNEQY
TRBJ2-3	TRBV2	ASLQGRSTDTQY
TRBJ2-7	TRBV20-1	SARDRSDDQSYEQY
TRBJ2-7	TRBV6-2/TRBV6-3	ASRNPASGQGTEQY
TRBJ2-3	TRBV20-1	SARASTGGRDTQY
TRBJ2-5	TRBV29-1	SVAKDRGIRQETQY
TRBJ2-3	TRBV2	ASKDPGADTQY
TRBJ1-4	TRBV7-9	ASSASGQGGEKLF
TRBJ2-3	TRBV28	ASSLSDTDTQY
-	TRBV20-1	SASLGGQTQY
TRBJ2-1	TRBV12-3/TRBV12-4	ASSLGGFSYNEQF
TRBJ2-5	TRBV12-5	ASGGQGLYNEQY
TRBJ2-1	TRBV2	ASRRTESSYNEQF
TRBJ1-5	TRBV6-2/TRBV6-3	ASSYSWDGVNQPQH
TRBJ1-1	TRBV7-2	ASSLGQGVGTEAF
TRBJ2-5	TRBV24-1	ATSDTGTVRGETQY
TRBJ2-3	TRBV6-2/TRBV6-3	ASERDRVEDTQY
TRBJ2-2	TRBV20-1	SASQRAELAGELF
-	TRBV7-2	ASSPEQGYCEQY
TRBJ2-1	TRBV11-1	ASSLRRGQGIYNEQF
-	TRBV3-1	ASSPSGPWASGETQY
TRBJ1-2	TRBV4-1	ASSQDTGPYGYT
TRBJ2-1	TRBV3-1	ASSQGLSGYYNEQF
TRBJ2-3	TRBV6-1	ASSLTSGITDTQY
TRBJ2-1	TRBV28	ASSLAYEDRYNEQF
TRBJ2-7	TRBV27	ASSLVVRGGGVPYEQY
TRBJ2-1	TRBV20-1	SAIKSSGVYNEQF
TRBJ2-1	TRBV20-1	SARGLAGGSSYNEQF
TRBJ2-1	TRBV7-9	ASRTRTSGNNEQF
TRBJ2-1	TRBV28	ASSSPGGGAHNEQF
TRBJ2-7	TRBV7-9	ASSLAWDNSYEQY
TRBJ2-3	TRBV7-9	ASSPRAGRRTDTQY
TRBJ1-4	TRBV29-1	SVDGGTGTGGRKLF
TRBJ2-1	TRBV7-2	ASSTGQGWVNEQF
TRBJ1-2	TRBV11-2	ASSLDTLKGPNYGYT
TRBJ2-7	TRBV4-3	ASSQDSTSGPYEQY
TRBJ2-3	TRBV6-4	TSTTTGEGTDTQY
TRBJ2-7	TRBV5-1	ASSLSAGTSGEQY
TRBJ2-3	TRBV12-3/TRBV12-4	ASRGLSDTQY
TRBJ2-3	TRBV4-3	ASSQSGGGVSDTQY
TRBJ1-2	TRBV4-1	ASSQEITYQGYGYT
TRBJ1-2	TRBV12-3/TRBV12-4	ASSLQGQGRFYGYT
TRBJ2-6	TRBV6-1	ASSKTSGGSSGANVLT
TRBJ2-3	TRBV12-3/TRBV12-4	ASSLSATSGSTDTQY
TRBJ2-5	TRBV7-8	ASRRGSVETQY
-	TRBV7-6	ASSLGGSGIQY
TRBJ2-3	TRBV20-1	SAIPIDAGPTDTQY
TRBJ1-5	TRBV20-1	SASHPGEGGQPQH
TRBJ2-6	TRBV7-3	ASSRGSPGQGSGANVLT
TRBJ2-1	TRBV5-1	ASSLGLAFNNEQF
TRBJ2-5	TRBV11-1	ASSSEQGKESQY
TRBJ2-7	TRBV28	ASTRQFGTSYEQY
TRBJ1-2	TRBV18	ASSPPETVYGYT
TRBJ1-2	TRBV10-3	AISDPDSDYGYT